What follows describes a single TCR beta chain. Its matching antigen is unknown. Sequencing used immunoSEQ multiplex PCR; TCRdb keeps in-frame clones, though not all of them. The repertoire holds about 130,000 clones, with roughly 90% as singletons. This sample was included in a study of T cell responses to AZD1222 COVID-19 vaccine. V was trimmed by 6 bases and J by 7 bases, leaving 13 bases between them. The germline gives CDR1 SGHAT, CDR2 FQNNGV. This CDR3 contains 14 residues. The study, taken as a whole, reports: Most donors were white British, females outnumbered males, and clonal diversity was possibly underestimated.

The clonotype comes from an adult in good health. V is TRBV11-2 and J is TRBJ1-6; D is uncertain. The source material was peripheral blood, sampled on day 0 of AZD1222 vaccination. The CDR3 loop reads CASSIGYDNSPLHF. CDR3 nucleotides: TGTGCCAGCAGTATTGGTTACGACAATTCACCCCTCCACTTT.